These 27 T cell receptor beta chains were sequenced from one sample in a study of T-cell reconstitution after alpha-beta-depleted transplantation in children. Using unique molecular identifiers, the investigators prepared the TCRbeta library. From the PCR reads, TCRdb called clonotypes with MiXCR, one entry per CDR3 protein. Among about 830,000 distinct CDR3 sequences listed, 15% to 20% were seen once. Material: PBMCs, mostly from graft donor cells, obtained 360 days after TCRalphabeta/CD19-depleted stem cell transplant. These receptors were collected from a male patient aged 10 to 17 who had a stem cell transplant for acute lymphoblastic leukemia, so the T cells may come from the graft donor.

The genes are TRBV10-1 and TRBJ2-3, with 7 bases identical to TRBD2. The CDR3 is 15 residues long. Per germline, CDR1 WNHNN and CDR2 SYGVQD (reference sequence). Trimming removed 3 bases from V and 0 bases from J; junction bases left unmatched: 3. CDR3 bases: TGCGCCAGCAGTGACGGCGGGAGTAGCACAGATACGCAGTATTTT. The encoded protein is CASSDGGSSTDTQYF.

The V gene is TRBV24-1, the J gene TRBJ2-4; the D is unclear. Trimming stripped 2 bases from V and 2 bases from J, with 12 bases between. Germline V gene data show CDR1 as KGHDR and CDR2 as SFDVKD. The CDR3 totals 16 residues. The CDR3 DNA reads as TGTGCCACCAGTGATTCATCTTGGTTCACCAAAAACATTCAGTACTTC. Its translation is CATSDSSWFTKNIQYF.

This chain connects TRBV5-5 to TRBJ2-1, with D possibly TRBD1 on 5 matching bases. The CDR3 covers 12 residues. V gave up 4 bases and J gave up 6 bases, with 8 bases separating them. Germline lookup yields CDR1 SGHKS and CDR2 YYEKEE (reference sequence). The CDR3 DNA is TGTGCCAGCAGCGGGGCCTCCAATGAGCAGTTCTTC. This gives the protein CASSGASNEQFF.

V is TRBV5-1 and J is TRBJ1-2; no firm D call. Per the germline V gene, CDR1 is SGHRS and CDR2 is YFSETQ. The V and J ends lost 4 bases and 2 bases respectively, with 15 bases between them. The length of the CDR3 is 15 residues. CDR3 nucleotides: TGCGCCAGCAGCGTACGACCGGATTTCAACTATGGCTACACCTTC. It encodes CASSVRPDFNYGYTF. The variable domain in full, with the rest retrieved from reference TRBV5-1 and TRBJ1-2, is KAGVTQTPRYLIKTRGQQVTLSCSPISGHRSVSWYQQTPGQGLQFLFEYFSETQRNKGNFPGRFSGRQFSNSRSEMNVSTLELGDSALYLCASSVRPDFNYGYTFGSGTRLTVV.

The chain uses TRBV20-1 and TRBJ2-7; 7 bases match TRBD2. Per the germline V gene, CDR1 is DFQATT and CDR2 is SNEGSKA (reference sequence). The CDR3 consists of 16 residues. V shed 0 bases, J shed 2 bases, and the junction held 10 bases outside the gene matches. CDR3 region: CSARDKTGGPAYEQYF. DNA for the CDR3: TGCAGTGCTAGAGATAAGACGGGAGGTCCCGCCTACGAGCAGTACTTC.

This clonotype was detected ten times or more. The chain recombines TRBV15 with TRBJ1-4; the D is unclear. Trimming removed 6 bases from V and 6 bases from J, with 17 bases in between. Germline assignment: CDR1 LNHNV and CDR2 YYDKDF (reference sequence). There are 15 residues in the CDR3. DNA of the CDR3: TGTGCCACCAGGCTTAGGACTGTCATAGATGAAAAACTGTTTTTT. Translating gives CATRLRTVIDEKLFF. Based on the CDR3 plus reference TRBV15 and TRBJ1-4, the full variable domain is DAMVIQNPRYQVTQFGKPVTLSCSQTLNHNVMYWYQQKSSQAPKLLFHYYDKDFNNEADTPDNFQSRRPNTSFCFLDIRSPGLGDTAMYLCATRLRTVIDEKLFFGSGTQLSVL.

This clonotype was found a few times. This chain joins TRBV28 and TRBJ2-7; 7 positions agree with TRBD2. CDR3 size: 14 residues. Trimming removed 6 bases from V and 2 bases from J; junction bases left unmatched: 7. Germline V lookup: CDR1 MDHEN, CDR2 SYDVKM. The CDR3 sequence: CASRIAGRAYEQYF. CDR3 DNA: TGTGCCAGCAGGATAGCGGGCCGGGCCTACGAGCAGTACTTC.

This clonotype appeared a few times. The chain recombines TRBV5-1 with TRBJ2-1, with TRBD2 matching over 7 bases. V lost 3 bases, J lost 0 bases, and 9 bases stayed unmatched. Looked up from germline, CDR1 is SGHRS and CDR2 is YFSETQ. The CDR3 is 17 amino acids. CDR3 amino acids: CASSSPWSGGSYNEQFF. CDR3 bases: TGCGCCAGCAGCTCCCCTTGGTCGGGGGGCTCCTACAATGAGCAGTTCTTC. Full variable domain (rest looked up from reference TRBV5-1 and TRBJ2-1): KAGVTQTPRYLIKTRGQQVTLSCSPISGHRSVSWYQQTPGQGLQFLFEYFSETQRNKGNFPGRFSGRQFSNSRSEMNVSTLELGDSALYLCASSSPWSGGSYNEQFFGPGTRLTVL.

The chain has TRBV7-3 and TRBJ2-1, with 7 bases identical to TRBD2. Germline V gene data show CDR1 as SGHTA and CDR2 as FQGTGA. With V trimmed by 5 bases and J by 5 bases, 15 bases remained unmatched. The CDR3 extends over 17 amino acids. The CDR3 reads CASSHQPRRERNNEQFF. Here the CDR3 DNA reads TGTGCCAGCAGCCATCAACCAAGGCGGGAGAGAAACAATGAGCAGTTCTTC. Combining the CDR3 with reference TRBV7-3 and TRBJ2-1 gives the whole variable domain GAGVSQTPSNKVTEKGKYVELRCDPISGHTALYWYRQSLGQGPEFLIYFQGTGAADDSGLPNDRFFAVRPEGSVSTLKIQRTERGDSAVYLCASSHQPRRERNNEQFFGPGTRLTVL.

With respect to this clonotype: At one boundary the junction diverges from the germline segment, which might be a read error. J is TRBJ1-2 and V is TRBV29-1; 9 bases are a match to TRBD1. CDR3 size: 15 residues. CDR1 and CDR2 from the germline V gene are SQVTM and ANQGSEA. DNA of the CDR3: TGCAGCGTTCCCTTATTGACAGGGGGTAACCATGGCTACACCTTC. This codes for CSVPLLTGGNHGYTF.

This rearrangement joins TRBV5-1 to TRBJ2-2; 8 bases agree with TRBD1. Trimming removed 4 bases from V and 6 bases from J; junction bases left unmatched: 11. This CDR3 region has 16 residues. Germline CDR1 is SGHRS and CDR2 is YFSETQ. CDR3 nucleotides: TGCGCCAGCAGCCCCTGGACAGGGCTTGTGGCCGGGGAGCTGTTTTTT. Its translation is CASSPWTGLVAGELFF. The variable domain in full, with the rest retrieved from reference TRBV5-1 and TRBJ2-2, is KAGVTQTPRYLIKTRGQQVTLSCSPISGHRSVSWYQQTPGQGLQFLFEYFSETQRNKGNFPGRFSGRQFSNSRSEMNVSTLELGDSALYLCASSPWTGLVAGELFFGEGSRLTVL.

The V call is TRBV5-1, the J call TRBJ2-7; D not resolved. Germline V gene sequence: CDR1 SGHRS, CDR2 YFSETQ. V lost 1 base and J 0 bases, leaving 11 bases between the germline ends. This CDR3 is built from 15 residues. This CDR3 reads CASSLLTAGSYEQYF. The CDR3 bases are TGCGCCAGCAGCTTGCTTACCGCAGGCTCCTACGAGCAGTACTTC.

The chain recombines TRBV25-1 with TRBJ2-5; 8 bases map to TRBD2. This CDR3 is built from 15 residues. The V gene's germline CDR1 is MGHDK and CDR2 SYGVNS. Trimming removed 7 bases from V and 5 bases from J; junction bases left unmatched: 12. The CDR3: CASTSPGGRWETQYF. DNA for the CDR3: TGTGCCAGCACGAGCCCCGGCGGGAGGTGGGAGACCCAGTACTTC.

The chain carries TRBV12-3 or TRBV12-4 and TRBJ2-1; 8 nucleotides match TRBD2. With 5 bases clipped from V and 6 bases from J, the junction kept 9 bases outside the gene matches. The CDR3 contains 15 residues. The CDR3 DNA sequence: TGTGCCAGCAGTCTCCTTCCGGGAGGGCCCAATGAGCAGTTCTTC. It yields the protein CASSLLPGGPNEQFF.

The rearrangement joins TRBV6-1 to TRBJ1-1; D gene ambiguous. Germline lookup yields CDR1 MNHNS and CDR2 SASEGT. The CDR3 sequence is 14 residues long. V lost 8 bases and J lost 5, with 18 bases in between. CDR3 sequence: CASSSGMSVTEAFF. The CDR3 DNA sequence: TGTGCCAGCTCATCCGGTATGTCAGTTACTGAAGCTTTCTTT.

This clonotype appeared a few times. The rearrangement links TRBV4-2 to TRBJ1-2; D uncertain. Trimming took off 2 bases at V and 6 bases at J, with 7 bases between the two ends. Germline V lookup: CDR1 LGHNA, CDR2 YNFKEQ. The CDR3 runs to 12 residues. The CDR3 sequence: CASSQWRDGYTF. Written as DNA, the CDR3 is TGTGCCAGCAGCCAATGGAGGGATGGCTACACCTTC.

The CDR3 nucleotides read TGTGCCACCAGTTCGCTTCGGGAGGGACCCACAGATACGCAGTATTTT. This encodes CATSSLREGPTDTQYF. The V call is TRBV24-1, the J call TRBJ2-3, with 8 nucleotides matching TRBD2. CDR3 size: 16 residues. Unmatched junction bases numbered 9, after V lost 6 bases and J lost 2 bases. Germline V gives CDR1 KGHDR, CDR2 SFDVKD.

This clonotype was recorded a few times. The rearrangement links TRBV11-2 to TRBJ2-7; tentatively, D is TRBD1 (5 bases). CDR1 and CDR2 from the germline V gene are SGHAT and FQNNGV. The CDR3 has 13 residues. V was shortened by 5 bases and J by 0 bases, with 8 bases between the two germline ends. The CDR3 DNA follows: TGTGCCAGCAGCGTACAGGACTCCTACGAGCAGTACTTC. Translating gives CASSVQDSYEQYF.

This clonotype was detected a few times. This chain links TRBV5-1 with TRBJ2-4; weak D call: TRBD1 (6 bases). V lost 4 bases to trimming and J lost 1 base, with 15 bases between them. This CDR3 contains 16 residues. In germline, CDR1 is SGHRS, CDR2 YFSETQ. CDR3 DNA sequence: TGCGCCAGCAGCCTACAGGGCGCAACGGCCAAAAACATTCAGTACTTC. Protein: CASSLQGATAKNIQYF.

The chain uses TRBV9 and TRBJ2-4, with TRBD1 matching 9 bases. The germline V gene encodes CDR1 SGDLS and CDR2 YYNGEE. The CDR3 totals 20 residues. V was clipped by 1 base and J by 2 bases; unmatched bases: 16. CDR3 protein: CASSVLPLTGGEFSKNIQYF. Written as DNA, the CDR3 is TGTGCCAGCAGCGTACTCCCACTTACAGGGGGCGAATTCTCCAAAAACATTCAGTACTTC.

This CDR3 is CASTRKYNEQFF. The CDR3, as DNA: TGTGCCAGCACCAGGAAATACAATGAGCAGTTCTTC. V usage is TRBV2 and J usage is TRBJ2-1; D gene unclear. The CDR3 totals 12 residues. V was shortened by 7 bases and J by 4 bases, with 8 bases between the two germline ends. The germline gives CDR1 SNHLY, CDR2 FYNNEI.

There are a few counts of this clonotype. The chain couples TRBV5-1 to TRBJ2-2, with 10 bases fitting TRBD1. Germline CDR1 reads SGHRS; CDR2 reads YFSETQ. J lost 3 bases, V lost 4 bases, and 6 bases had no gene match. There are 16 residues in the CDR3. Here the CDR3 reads CASSKTGGSDTGELFF. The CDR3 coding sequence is TGCGCCAGCAGCAAGACAGGGGGCTCGGACACCGGGGAGCTGTTTTTT.

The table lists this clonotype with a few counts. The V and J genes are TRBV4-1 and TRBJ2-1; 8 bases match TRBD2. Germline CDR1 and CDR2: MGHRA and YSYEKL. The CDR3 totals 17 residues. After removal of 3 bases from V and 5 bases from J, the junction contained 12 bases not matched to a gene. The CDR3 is CASSHGLGTSIHNEQFF. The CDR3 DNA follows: TGCGCCAGCAGCCATGGGCTCGGGACTAGTATCCACAATGAGCAGTTCTTC.

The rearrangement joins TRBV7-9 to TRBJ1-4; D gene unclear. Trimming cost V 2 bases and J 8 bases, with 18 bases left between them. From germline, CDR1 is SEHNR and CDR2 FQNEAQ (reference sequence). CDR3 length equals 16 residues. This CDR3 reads CASSLSVEGLREKLFF. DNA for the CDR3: TGTGCCAGCAGCTTATCAGTGGAGGGCCTCAGGGAAAAACTGTTTTTT.

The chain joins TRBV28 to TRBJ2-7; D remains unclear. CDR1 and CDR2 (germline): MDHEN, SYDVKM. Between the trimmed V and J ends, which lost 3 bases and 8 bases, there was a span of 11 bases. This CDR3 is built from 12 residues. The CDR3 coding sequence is TGTGCCAGCAGTTTTTGGACCGCCCAGCAGTACTTC. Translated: CASSFWTAQQYF.

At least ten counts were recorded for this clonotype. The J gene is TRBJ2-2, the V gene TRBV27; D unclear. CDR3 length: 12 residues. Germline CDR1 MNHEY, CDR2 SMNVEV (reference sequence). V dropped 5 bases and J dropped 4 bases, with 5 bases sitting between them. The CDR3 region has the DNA TGTGCCAGCAGTCTACTCACCGGGGAGCTGTTTTTT. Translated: CASSLLTGELFF.

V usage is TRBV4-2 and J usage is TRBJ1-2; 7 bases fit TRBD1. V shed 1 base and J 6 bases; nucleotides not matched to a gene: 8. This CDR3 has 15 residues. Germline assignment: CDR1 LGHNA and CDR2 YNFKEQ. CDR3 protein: CASSQAPDRVDGYTF. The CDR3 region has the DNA TGTGCCAGCAGCCAAGCGCCTGACAGGGTAGATGGCTACACCTTC.